This TCR beta chain was recorded in a study of blood T cell repertoires in COVID-19. Study at large: Samples of COVID-19 (acute and convalescent) were obtained from the United States, Italy and Spain. T cells, B-cell-depleted T cells, or PBMCs provided the cDNA or gDNA that served as material.

Trimming left V 1 base short and J 3 bases short, with 9 bases between. The CDR3 contains 14 residues. Germline lookup yields CDR1 LNHDA and CDR2 SQIVND (reference sequence). Original data processing: Amplified reference gene primers provided the basis for estimating nucleated cell counts. Clones were read by immunoSEQ multiplex PCR, and TCRdb kept only the in-frame ones, dropping some. V and J calls plus clone size are reproduced from that table; the DNA served to infer D and trimming. Here the sample spans around 93,000 clones, 80% to 90% being singletons. Sequenced material: peripheral blood. The source of this sequence is an elderly man with acute or convalescent COVID-19. The chain recombines TRBV19 with TRBJ1-2; unclear D gene. CDR3 bases: TGTGCCAGTAGTATAGCGGTGGGAGACTATGGCTACACCTTC. Translating it yields CASSIAVGDYGYTF. The complete variable domain, with remaining parts taken from reference TRBV19 and TRBJ1-2, reads DGGITQSPKYLFRKEGQNVTLSCEQNLNHDAMYWYRQDPGQGLRLIYYSQIVNDFQKGDIAEGYSVSREKKESFPLTVTSAQKNPTAFYLCASSIAVGDYGYTFGSGTRLTVV.